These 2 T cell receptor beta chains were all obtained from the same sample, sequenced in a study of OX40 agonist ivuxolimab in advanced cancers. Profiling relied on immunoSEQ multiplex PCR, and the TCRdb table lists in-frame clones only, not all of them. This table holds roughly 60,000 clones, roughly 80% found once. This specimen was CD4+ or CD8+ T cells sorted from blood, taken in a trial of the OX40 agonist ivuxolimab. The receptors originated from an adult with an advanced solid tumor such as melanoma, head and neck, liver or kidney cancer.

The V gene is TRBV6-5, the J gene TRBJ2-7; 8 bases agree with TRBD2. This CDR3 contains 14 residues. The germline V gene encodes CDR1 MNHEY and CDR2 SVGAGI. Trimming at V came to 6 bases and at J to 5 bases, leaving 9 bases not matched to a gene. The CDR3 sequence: CASSLSGSGNEQYV. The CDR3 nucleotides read TGTGCCAGCAGCTTAAGCGGGAGTGGAAACGAGCAGTACGTC.

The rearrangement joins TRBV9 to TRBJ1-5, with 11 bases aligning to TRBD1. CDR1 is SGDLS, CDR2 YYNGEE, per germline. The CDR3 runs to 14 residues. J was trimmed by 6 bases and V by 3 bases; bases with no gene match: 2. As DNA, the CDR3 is TGTGCCAGCAGCGGGACAGGGGGCCTTCAGCCCCAGCATTTT. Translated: CASSGTGGLQPQHF.